What follows are 14 T cell receptor beta chains derived from one specimen sequenced in a study of blood T cell repertoires in COVID-19. Produced via immunoSEQ multiplex PCR; TCRdb's table is partial and in-frame only. This sample carries almost 300,000 clones, about 88% of them seen once, and the ten largest clones take about 1.2%. The sequenced sample consisted of peripheral blood. These receptors all come from a man in his 70s with acute or convalescent COVID-19.

The CDR3 reads CASSSMGTTDTQYF. The DNA of the CDR3 is TGTGCCAGCAGCTCGATGGGCACCACAGATACGCAGTATTTT. V and J are TRBV7-3 and TRBJ2-3; D not resolved. Trimming pared 4 bases from V and 2 bases from J, leaving 10 bases between. The CDR3 totals 14 residues. CDR1 and CDR2 (germline): SGHTA, FQGTGA.

V and J are TRBV9 and TRBJ1-5; D not certain. V lost 0 bases to trimming and J lost 0 bases, with 7 bases between them. The CDR3 sequence is 15 residues long. Germline V CDR1 and CDR2: SGDLS, YYNGEE. CDR3 DNA: TGTGCCAGCAGCGTAGACGGTTATAGCAATCAGCCCCAGCATTTT. Protein: CASSVDGYSNQPQHF.

This rearrangement joins TRBV29-1 to TRBJ2-7; TRBD1 agrees at 7 bases. Germline CDR1 reads SQVTM; CDR2 reads ANQGSEA. This CDR3 has 15 amino acids. J lost 1 base, V lost 7 bases, and 13 bases had no gene match. CDR3 region: CSDTLPGQRSYEQYF. CDR3 coding DNA: TGCAGCGATACATTACCGGGACAGCGTTCCTACGAGCAGTACTTC.

The V and J genes are TRBV24-1 and TRBJ2-2; D is possibly TRBD1 (7 bases). This CDR3 contains 15 residues. The V end lost 3 bases, the J end lost 4 bases, and 11 bases lay between the germline ends. Germline assignment: CDR1 KGHDR and CDR2 SFDVKD. The CDR3 here is CATSDHRGGTGELFF. DNA of the CDR3: TGTGCCACCAGTGATCACAGGGGAGGCACCGGGGAGCTGTTTTTT.

This chain uses TRBV30 with TRBJ1-3, with 7 nucleotides matching TRBD1. With 0 bases clipped from V and 4 bases from J, the junction kept 0 bases outside the gene matches. This CDR3 region has 13 residues. CDR1 and CDR2 (germline): GTSNPN, SVGIG (reference sequence). Written as DNA, the CDR3 is TGTGCCTGGAGTGTACAGGGGGGAAACACCATATATTTT. Translation gives CAWSVQGGNTIYF.

This chain links TRBV14 with TRBJ1-5; no clear D. From germline, CDR1 is SGHDN and CDR2 FVKESK. The CDR3 is made up of 14 amino acids. Trimming pared 2 bases from V and 3 bases from J, leaving 8 bases between. The CDR3 coding sequence is TGTGCCAGCAGCCAATCGGGGATCAATCAGCCCCAGCATTTT. It specifies CASSQSGINQPQHF. The full variable domain, completed using reference TRBV14 and TRBJ1-5, is EAGVTQFPSHSVIEKGQTVTLRCDPISGHDNLYWYRRVMGKEIKFLLHFVKESKQDESGMPNNRFLAERTGGTYSTLKVQPAELEDSGVYFCASSQSGINQPQHFGDGTRLSIL.

This chain uses TRBV4-3 with TRBJ1-2; the match to TRBD1 covers 10 bases. The CDR3 extends over 15 amino acids. The ends lost 8 bases at V and 4 bases at J; junction bases unmatched: 10. From germline, CDR1 is LGHNA and CDR2 YSLEER. The CDR3 loop is CASQQPRTGGYGYTF. The CDR3 nucleotides are TGCGCCAGCCAGCAGCCAAGGACAGGGGGCTATGGCTACACCTTC.

The chain recombines TRBV3-1 (or the pseudogene TRBV3-2) with TRBJ2-1, with 12 bases that match TRBD2. The length of the CDR3 is 13 residues. CDR1 and CDR2 (germline): LGHDT, YNNKEL (reference sequence). The J segment lost 5 bases and the V segment lost 10 bases, leaving 3 bases of the junction unmatched. CDR3 DNA: TGTGCCACTACTAGCGGGGGGAACAATGAGCAGTTCTTC. This translates into CATTSGGNNEQFF.

The CDR3 region is CASKGALTQPQHF. The CDR3 DNA reads as TGTGCCAGTAAGGGGGCTTTGACTCAGCCCCAGCATTTT. This chain uses TRBV2 with TRBJ1-5; 7 nucleotides match TRBD1. V lost 9 bases, J lost 6 bases, and 8 bases stayed unmatched. CDR1 is SNHLY, CDR2 FYNNEI, per germline. The CDR3 is made up of 13 amino acids.

V is TRBV3-1 (or the pseudogene TRBV3-2) and J is TRBJ1-4; a possible D gene is TRBD1 (5 bases). Deletions cut 0 bases from V and 8 bases from J, with 13 bases between. Germline V gene data show CDR1 as LGHDT and CDR2 as YNNKEL (reference sequence). The CDR3 loop spans 15 amino acids. CDR3 in amino acids: CASSQDSGGGEKLFF. CDR3 sequence (DNA): TGTGCCAGCAGCCAAGATTCCGGGGGTGGAGAAAAACTGTTTTTT.

This chain joins TRBV4-1 and TRBJ1-2; D uncertain. The germline V and J ends were trimmed by 3 bases and 8 bases, with 16 bases remaining between them. There are 14 residues in the CDR3. Germline values: CDR1 MGHRA, CDR2 YSYEKL. CDR3 in DNA: TGCGCCAGCAGCCAGAATATGGCCCCATGGGGCTACACCTTC. Translating it yields CASSQNMAPWGYTF.

The gene calls are TRBV10-1 and TRBJ1-2, with TRBD1 matching over 8 bases. Germline V gene sequence: CDR1 WNHNN, CDR2 SYGVQD (reference sequence). The CDR3 consists of 15 residues. V shed 2 bases, J shed 7 bases, and the junction held 9 bases outside the gene matches. This chain's CDR3 is CASSEPPGGRGGYTF. In DNA, the CDR3 is TGCGCCAGCAGTGAGCCGCCAGGGGGCCGAGGTGGCTACACCTTC.

The rearrangement links TRBV29-1 to TRBJ2-5; 8 bases align to TRBD1. The CDR3 contains 14 residues. CDR1 is SQVTM and CDR2 is ANQGSEA in the germline V gene. The V gene end was trimmed by 2 bases and the J gene end by 5 bases; junction bases not matched to a gene: 7. CDR3 region: CSVERAGGGETQYF. CDR3 in DNA: TGCAGCGTTGAACGAGCAGGGGGCGGTGAGACCCAGTACTTC.

The rearrangement links TRBV6-2 or TRBV6-3 to TRBJ1-4, with 8 bases fitting TRBD1. V dropped 4 bases and J dropped 2; count of bases not matched to a gene: 6. CDR1 and CDR2 from the germline V gene are MNHEY and SVGEGT. This CDR3 is built from 16 residues. The CDR3 DNA sequence: TGTGCCAGCAGTTTCGACAGGGGACGGACTAATGAAAAACTGTTTTTT. As protein: CASSFDRGRTNEKLFF.